Below, 14 T cell receptor beta chains from the same sample are listed, as sequenced in a study of cytomegalovirus exposure and HLA in healthy donors. Method: immunoSEQ multiplex PCR; TCRdb's copy keeps in-frame clones and lacks some. The data hold about 220,000 clones, with about 83% observed a single time. Material for sequencing was PBMCs. The receptors stem from a man between 18 and 29 years old in good health and CMV-seronegative.

This clone came up a few times. The V gene is TRBV7-9, the J gene TRBJ1-2; TRBD1 matches at 9 bases. This CDR3 comprises 16 residues. V shed 6 bases, J shed 0 bases, and the junction held 8 bases outside the gene matches. CDR1 is SEHNR and CDR2 is FQNEAQ in the germline V gene (reference sequence). The CDR3 loop is CASSLGQGGSNYGYTF. The CDR3 nucleotides are TGTGCCAGCAGTTTGGGACAGGGAGGATCTAACTATGGCTACACCTTC.

CDR3 nucleotide sequence: TGTGCCTGGAGTGTATCGGGAGGTCTGAATGAGCAGTTCTTC. The encoded protein is CAWSVSGGLNEQFF. V is TRBV30 and J is TRBJ2-1; 7 positions agree with TRBD2. Germline V gene sequence: CDR1 GTSNPN, CDR2 SVGIG (reference sequence). After removal of 0 bases from V and 7 bases from J, the junction contained 6 bases not matched to a gene. The CDR3 loop spans 14 amino acids.

The chain combines TRBV28 with TRBJ2-2; 10 positions match TRBD1. With V trimmed by 5 bases and J by 7 bases, 4 bases remained unmatched. This CDR3 region has 14 residues. Germline V gene sequence: CDR1 MDHEN, CDR2 SYDVKM. The CDR3 DNA is TGTGCCAGCAGTACGGGACAGGGGCACGGGGAGCTGTTTTTT. This codes for CASSTGQGHGELFF.

This CDR3 is CSVLGGNTEAFF. The CDR3, as DNA: TGCAGCGTCTTGGGGGGGAACACTGAAGCTTTCTTT. This chain joins TRBV29-1 and TRBJ1-1; maybe TRBD1 (5 bases). Trimming took 6 bases from V and 1 from J, leaving 9 bases between them. This CDR3 is 12 amino acids long. Germline CDR1 reads SQVTM; CDR2 reads ANQGSEA. Full variable domain (remainder filled in from reference TRBV29-1 and TRBJ1-1): SAVISQKPSRDICQRGTSLTIQCQVDSQVTMMFWYRQQPGQSLTLIATANQGSEATYESGFVIDKFPISRPNLTFSTLTVSNMSPEDSSIYLCSVLGGNTEAFFGQGTRLTVV.

This sequence joins TRBV20-1 and TRBJ1-1; 9 bases are a match to TRBD1. J was trimmed by 10 bases and V by 7 bases; bases with no gene match: 7. Looked up from germline, CDR1 is DFQATT and CDR2 is SNEGSKA (reference sequence). The length of the CDR3 is 11 residues. The CDR3 DNA sequence: TGCAGTGTGACAGGGGGGAGGGGAGCTTTCTTT. This codes for CSVTGGRGAFF.

This CDR3 is CAAGDGLDRPQGETQYF. The CDR3 coding sequence is TGTGCCGCAGGGGACGGATTGGACAGGCCACAGGGGGAGACCCAGTACTTC. The chain employs TRBV2 and TRBJ2-5, with 7 nucleotides matching TRBD1. J gave up 5 bases and V 11 bases, and 23 bases lay outside the gene matches. Looked up from germline, CDR1 is SNHLY and CDR2 is FYNNEI. The CDR3 is 17 amino acids.

The chain couples TRBV10-3 to TRBJ2-7, with 8 bases identical to TRBD1. Germline V gene data show CDR1 as ENHRY and CDR2 as SYGVKD. The CDR3 spans 15 residues. V was pared by 6 bases and J by 3 bases, with 10 bases of the junction left unmatched. The CDR3 DNA reads TGTGCCATCAGCGACGAGGGACAGGCCGTCTACGAGCAGTACTTC. Its protein product is CAISDEGQAVYEQYF.

The chain uses TRBV6-1 and TRBJ1-1, with TRBD1 matching over 7 bases. The V and J ends lost 5 bases and 5 bases, in that order; junction bases with no gene match: 5. The length of the CDR3 is 13 residues. From germline, CDR1 is MNHNS and CDR2 SASEGT. The CDR3 nucleotides read TGTGCCAGCAGTAAGCAGGGGGGAACTGAAGCTTTCTTT. Residues: CASSKQGGTEAFF.

The chain combines TRBV18 with TRBJ2-3, with D possibly being TRBD2 (6 bases). V was cut by 6 bases and J by 5 bases, with 15 bases left in between. CDR3 size: 14 residues. Germline CDR1 is KGHSH and CDR2 is LQKENI. The CDR3 DNA follows: TGTGCCAGCTCCCTAGGCTCGCGGGAAGATACGCAGTATTTT. This translates into CASSLGSREDTQYF.

The chain is built from TRBV21-1 and TRBJ2-5; the table assigns TRBD1, which was not confirmed against the DNA. TRBV21-1 is a known pseudogene. The CDR3 is 14 amino acids. The CDR3 protein is CASSKAAGIETQYF. The CDR3 nucleotides are TGTGCCAGCAGCAAAGCGGCAGGGATAGAGACCCAGTACTTC.

Here the CDR3 reads CASSTTGNPNYGYTF. In nucleotides, the CDR3 is TGTGCCAGTAGTACCACAGGAAACCCTAACTATGGCTACACCTTC. The rearrangement links TRBV19 to TRBJ1-2, with D perhaps TRBD1 (5 bases). Germline values: CDR1 LNHDA, CDR2 SQIVND (reference sequence). Trimming took off 4 bases at V and 0 bases at J, with 12 bases between the two ends. The CDR3 covers 15 residues.

The chain links TRBV11-2 to TRBJ2-1; D perhaps matches TRBD2 (6 bases). V was pared by 0 bases and J by 6 bases, with 12 bases between. The germline CDR1 and CDR2 sequences are SGHAT and FQNNGV. The CDR3 loop spans 15 amino acids. Written as DNA, the CDR3 is TGTGCCAGCAGCTTAGATGGACTACCCGGCAATGAGCAGTTCTTC. The encoded protein is CASSLDGLPGNEQFF.

The V gene is TRBV4-2, the J gene TRBJ2-7; 11 nucleotides agree with TRBD2. J lost 4 bases, V lost 1 base, and 6 bases had no gene match. Germline V CDR1 and CDR2: LGHNA, YNFKEQ. The CDR3 runs to 16 residues. CDR3 sequence reads: CASSQAATSGKYEQYF. The DNA of the CDR3 is TGTGCCAGCAGCCAAGCGGCGACTAGCGGGAAATACGAGCAGTACTTC.

This clone is labeled medium-sized. This chain connects TRBV9 to TRBJ1-1; 8 bases map to TRBD1. Germline trimming cut 3 bases from V and 1 base from J; bases unmatched to any gene: 5. CDR1 SGDLS and CDR2 YYNGEE come from the germline V gene. This CDR3 is built from 15 residues. The CDR3 DNA sequence: TGTGCCAGCAGCGCTCAGGGGGCAGGGAACACTGAAGCTTTCTTT. It translates to CASSAQGAGNTEAFF. Complete variable domain (other parts from reference TRBV9 and TRBJ1-1): DSGVTQTPKHLITATGQRVTLRCSPRSGDLSVYWYQQSLDQGLQFLIQYYNGEERAKGNILERFSAQQFPDLHSELNLSSLELGDSALYFCASSAQGAGNTEAFFGQGTRLTVV.